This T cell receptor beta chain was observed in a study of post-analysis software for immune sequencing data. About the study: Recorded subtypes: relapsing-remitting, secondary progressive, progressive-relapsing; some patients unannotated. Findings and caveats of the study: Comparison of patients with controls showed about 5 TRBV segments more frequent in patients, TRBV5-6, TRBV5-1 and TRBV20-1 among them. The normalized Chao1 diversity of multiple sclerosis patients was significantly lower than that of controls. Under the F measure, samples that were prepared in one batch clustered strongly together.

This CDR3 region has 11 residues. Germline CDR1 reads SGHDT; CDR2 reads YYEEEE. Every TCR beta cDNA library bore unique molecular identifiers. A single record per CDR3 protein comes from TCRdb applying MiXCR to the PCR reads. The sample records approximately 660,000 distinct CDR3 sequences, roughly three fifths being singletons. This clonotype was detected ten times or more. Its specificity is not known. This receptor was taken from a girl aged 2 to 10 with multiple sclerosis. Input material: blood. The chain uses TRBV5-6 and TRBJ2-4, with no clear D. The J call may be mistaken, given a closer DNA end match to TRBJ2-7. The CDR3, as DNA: TGTGCCAGCAGCTTCTCGAACGAGCAGTACTTC. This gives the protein CASSFSNEQYF.